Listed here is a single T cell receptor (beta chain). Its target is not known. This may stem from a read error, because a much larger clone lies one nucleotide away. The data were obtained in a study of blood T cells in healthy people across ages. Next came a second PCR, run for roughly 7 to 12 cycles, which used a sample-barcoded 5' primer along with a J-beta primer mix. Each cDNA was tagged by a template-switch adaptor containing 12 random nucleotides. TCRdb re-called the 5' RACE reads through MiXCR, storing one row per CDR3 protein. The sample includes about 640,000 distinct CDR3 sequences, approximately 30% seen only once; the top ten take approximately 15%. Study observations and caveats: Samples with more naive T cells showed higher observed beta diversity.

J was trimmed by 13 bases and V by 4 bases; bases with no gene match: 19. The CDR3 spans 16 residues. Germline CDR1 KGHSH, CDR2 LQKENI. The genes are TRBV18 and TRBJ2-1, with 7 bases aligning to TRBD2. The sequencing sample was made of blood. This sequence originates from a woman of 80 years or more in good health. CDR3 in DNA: TGTGCCAGCTCACAGCGGGACTCCCTCGATCCGGAGACCCAGTTCTTC. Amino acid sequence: CASSQRDSLDPETQFF. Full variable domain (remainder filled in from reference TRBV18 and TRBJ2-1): NAGVMQNPRHLVRRRGQEARLRCSPMKGHSHVYWYRQLPEEGLKFMVYLQKENIIDESGMPKERFSAEFPKEGPSILRIQQVVRGDSAAYFCASSQRDSLDPETQFFGPGTRLTVL.